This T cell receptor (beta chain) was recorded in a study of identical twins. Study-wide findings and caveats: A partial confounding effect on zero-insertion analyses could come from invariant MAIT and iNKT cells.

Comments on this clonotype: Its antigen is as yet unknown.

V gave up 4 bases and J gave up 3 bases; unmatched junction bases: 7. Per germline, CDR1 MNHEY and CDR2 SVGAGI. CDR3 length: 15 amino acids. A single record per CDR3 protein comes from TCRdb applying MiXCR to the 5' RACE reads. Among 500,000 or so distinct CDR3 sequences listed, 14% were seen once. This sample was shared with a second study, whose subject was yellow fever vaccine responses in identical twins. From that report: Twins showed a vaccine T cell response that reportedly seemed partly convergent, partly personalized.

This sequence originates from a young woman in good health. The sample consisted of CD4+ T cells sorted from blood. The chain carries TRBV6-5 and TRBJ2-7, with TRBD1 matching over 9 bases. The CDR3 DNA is TGTGCCAGCAGTTCCCCGGGACAGGGTGTCTACGAGCAGTACTTC. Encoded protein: CASSSPGQGVYEQYF.